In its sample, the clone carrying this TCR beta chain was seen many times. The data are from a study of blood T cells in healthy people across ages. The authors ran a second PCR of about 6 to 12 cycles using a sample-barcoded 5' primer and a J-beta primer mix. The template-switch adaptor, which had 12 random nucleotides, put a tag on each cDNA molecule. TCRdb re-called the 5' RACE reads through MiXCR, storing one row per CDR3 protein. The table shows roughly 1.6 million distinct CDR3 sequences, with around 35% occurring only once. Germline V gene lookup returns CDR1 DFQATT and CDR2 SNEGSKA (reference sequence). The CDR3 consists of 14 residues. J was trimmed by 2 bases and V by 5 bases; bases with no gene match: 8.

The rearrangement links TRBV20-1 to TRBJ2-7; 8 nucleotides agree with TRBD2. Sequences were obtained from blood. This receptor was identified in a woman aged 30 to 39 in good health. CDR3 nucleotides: TGCAGTGCTTCGGGGGGGGACACCCCCTACGAGCAGTACTTC. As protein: CSASGGDTPYEQYF.